This record looks at one T cell receptor (beta chain) sequence and its context. Its target is not known. V was clipped by 0 bases and J by 6 bases; unmatched bases: 15. The CDR3 length is 19 residues. Germline-derived CDR1 and CDR2 are MGHDK and SYGVNS. The data were taken from a study of blood T cells in healthy people across ages. Together with a sample-barcoded 5' primer, a J-beta primer mix was included in a second PCR lasting 7 to 11 cycles. TCRdb reprocessed the 5' RACE reads with MiXCR, giving one entry per CDR3 protein. In the table there are about 900,000 distinct CDR3 sequences, around 46% of which are singletons. Findings of the study overall: CMV infection status of these donors was not known. Significant beta diversity loss was already apparent by age approximately 40, declining roughly linearly.

Input material: blood. This sequence was found in a man aged 25-45 years in good health. V is TRBV25-1 and J is TRBJ2-1, with 9 bases aligning to TRBD2. CDR3 nucleotide sequence: TGTGCCAGCAGTGAATATATCGGGGCTAGCGGGGCTAAAAGCAATGAGCAGTTCTTC. This gives the protein CASSEYIGASGAKSNEQFF.